This T cell receptor (beta chain) was observed in a study of blood T cell repertoires in COVID-19. Study summary: Samples came from the United States, Italy and Spain, spanning acute and convalescent COVID-19. Sources were T cells, B-cell-depleted T cells, or PBMCs; the material itself was cDNA or gDNA.

Original processing notes: Estimation of nucleated cell counts was performed using reference gene primer amplification. Data came from immunoSEQ multiplex PCR; TCRdb stores just in-frame clones and leaves some out. V, J and clone size were drawn from that table, and D and trimming were deduced from the DNA. The sample contains 100,000 to 150,000 clones, approximately 90% of which appear only once. This CDR3 is built from 14 residues. V shed 4 bases, J shed 2 bases, and the junction held 4 bases outside the gene matches. Germline V lookup: CDR1 SGHKS, CDR2 YYEKEE (reference sequence). This clone was found a few times.

What was sequenced was peripheral blood. The sequence was collected from a woman of 80 years or more with acute or convalescent COVID-19. V usage is TRBV5-5 and J usage is TRBJ2-7; 9 positions match TRBD1. The CDR3 is CASSQRQGAYEQYF. The CDR3 DNA is TGTGCCAGCAGCCAAAGACAGGGGGCCTACGAGCAGTACTTC.